These 5 T cell receptor beta chains originate from one sample sequenced in a study of technical replicates of blood from a few donors. Some clones are missing from TCRdb's copy, which holds only in-frame ones; the method was immunoSEQ multiplex PCR. The table lists tens of thousands of clones, about 93% of them singletons. Sequences were obtained from T cells isolated from PBMCs. Receptors originate from a human donor in good health.

The rearrangement uses TRBV9 and TRBJ2-7; TRBD2 matches at 8 bases. This CDR3 is 16 amino acids long. Germline V gives CDR1 SGDLS, CDR2 YYNGEE. With 0 bases clipped from V and 2 bases from J, the junction kept 7 bases outside the gene matches. The CDR3 nucleotides are TGTGCCAGCAGCGTAGGACTGGGACTAGAAACCTACGAGCAGTACTTC. It encodes CASSVGLGLETYEQYF.

The rearrangement uses TRBV7-2 and TRBJ2-3, with 9 bases identical to TRBD2. CDR1 SGHTA and CDR2 FQGNSA come from the germline V gene. J gave up 2 bases and V 0 bases, and 9 bases lay outside the gene matches. CDR3 length: 18 residues. The CDR3 DNA reads TGTGCCAGCAGCTTAGCGTCAAGTAGCGGGGGATACACAGATACGCAGTATTTT. Translated: CASSLASSSGGYTDTQYF.

This clone was detected once. The rearrangement uses TRBV4-1 and TRBJ2-1; D is perhaps TRBD2 (6 bases). CDR1 and CDR2 (germline): MGHRA, YSYEKL. The CDR3 is 16 residues long. V dropped 5 bases and J dropped 3 bases, with 17 bases sitting between them. CDR3 sequence: CASSVPGLPIYNEQFF. For the CDR3, the DNA is TGCGCCAGCAGCGTACCGGGACTCCCAATCTACAATGAGCAGTTCTTC.

DNA of the CDR3: TGCGCCAGCAGCCAAGGTCATGGCGGGAGGGCAGATACGCAGTATTTT. Encoded protein: CASSQGHGGRADTQYF. The chain employs TRBV4-1 and TRBJ2-3; TRBD2 matches 9 bases. Germline V gene sequence: CDR1 MGHRA, CDR2 YSYEKL. The CDR3 has 16 amino acids. The ends lost 1 base at V and 4 bases at J; junction bases unmatched: 6.

This chain joins TRBV6-4 and TRBJ2-2; perhaps TRBD2 as D (5 bases). From germline, CDR1 is MRHNA and CDR2 SNTAGT. CDR3 length: 15 residues. Trimming removed 6 bases at V and 6 bases at J, with 17 bases between. CDR3 bases: TGTGCCAGCAGCGTGGAGCCCCACGGGGCCGGGGAGCTGTTTTTT. Encoded protein: CASSVEPHGAGELFF.